The 32 T cell receptor beta chains below were found in one sample sequenced in a study of OX40 agonist ivuxolimab in advanced cancers. Generated by immunoSEQ multiplex PCR, the TCRdb table keeps only in-frame clones and is missing some. The table records about 70,000 clones, around 86% of them present only once. The sample in question was CD4+ or CD8+ T cells sorted from blood, obtained in a trial of the OX40 agonist ivuxolimab. The receptors originated from an adult with an advanced solid tumor such as melanoma, head and neck, liver or kidney cancer.

A few counts support this clone. V usage is TRBV2 and J usage is TRBJ2-7; TRBD1 aligns across 8 bases. The CDR3 length is 14 residues. V lost 4 bases, J lost 6 bases, and 8 bases stayed unmatched. Germline lookup yields CDR1 SNHLY and CDR2 FYNNEI. The CDR3 sequence: CASSGGQGRSEQYF. For the CDR3, the DNA is TGTGCCAGCAGTGGAGGACAGGGAAGGTCCGAGCAGTACTTC.

The chain recombines TRBV7-9 with TRBJ1-6; D not resolved. CDR3 length: 15 amino acids. Trimming shortened V by 5 bases and J by 6 bases, and 14 bases separated the two germline ends. Germline loops: CDR1 SEHNR, CDR2 FQNEAQ (reference sequence). CDR3: CASSPLTSSNSPLHF. The CDR3 nucleotides are TGTGCCAGCAGCCCACTGACAAGCTCTAATTCACCCCTCCACTTT.

For this clone: Other DNA sequences from this sample encode an identical CDR3 as well. This rearrangement joins TRBV6-1 to TRBJ2-6; D is uncertain. Trimming removed 6 bases at V and 0 bases at J, with 3 bases between. CDR1 is MNHNS, CDR2 SASEGT, per germline. The CDR3 extends over 13 amino acids. The CDR3 DNA reads TGTGCCAGCAGCAGCTCTGGGGCCAACGTCCTGACTTTC. The encoded protein is CASSSSGANVLTF.

The chain recombines TRBV5-6 with TRBJ1-1, with 9 bases aligning to TRBD1. The V segment lost 2 bases and the J segment 2 bases; nucleotides outside the gene matches: 4. Germline CDR1 is SGHDT and CDR2 is YYEEEE. This CDR3 is 15 amino acids long. The CDR3 loop is CASSLQGADNTEAFF. CDR3 nucleotides: TGTGCCAGCAGCTTACAGGGGGCTGATAACACTGAAGCTTTCTTT.

V gene TRBV15 combines with J gene TRBJ1-6; D possibly corresponds to TRBD1 (5 bases). The length of the CDR3 is 15 residues. Per the germline V gene, CDR1 is LNHNV and CDR2 is YYDKDF (reference sequence). V shed 1 base and J shed 11 bases, with 15 bases lying between them. The CDR3 region has the DNA TGTGCCACCAGCAGAGTAAGAGGGGACGGAGCACCCCTCCACTTT. It yields the protein CATSRVRGDGAPLHF.

This clone was seen a handful of times. CDR3 coding DNA: TGTGCCAGCAGCGTAGGCGTAACCAATCAGCCCCAGCATTTT. Protein product: CASSVGVTNQPQHF. V and J are TRBV9 and TRBJ1-5; D ambiguous. CDR1 SGDLS and CDR2 YYNGEE come from the germline V gene. Trimming stripped 0 bases from V and 3 bases from J, with 7 bases between. CDR3 length: 14 amino acids.

This clone turned up a few times. The rearrangement links TRBV2 to TRBJ1-6; D is undetermined. This CDR3 spans 12 amino acids. The V end lost 8 bases, the J end lost 10 bases, and 12 bases lay between the germline ends. The germline CDR1 and CDR2 sequences are SNHLY and FYNNEI. The CDR3 loop is CASLIGVSPLHF. The CDR3 nucleotides read TGTGCCAGCTTGATTGGGGTATCACCCCTCCACTTT.

The J gene is TRBJ1-2, the V gene TRBV25-1; 9 nucleotides agree with TRBD1. With 3 bases clipped from V and 6 bases from J, the junction kept 8 bases outside the gene matches. This CDR3 comprises 15 residues. Germline V gene sequence: CDR1 MGHDK, CDR2 SYGVNS. This CDR3 is CASSDLRTGVNGYTF. CDR3 sequence (DNA): TGTGCCAGCAGTGATCTTCGGACAGGGGTAAATGGCTACACCTTC.

This chain uses TRBV6-1 with TRBJ2-3; 10 bases are shared with TRBD2. Germline V lookup: CDR1 MNHNS, CDR2 SASEGT. There are 15 residues in the CDR3. Trimming at V came to 4 bases and at J to 1 base, leaving 2 bases not matched to a gene. The CDR3 is CASSVLAGGTDTQYF. As DNA, the CDR3 is TGTGCCAGCAGTGTCCTAGCGGGAGGCACAGATACGCAGTATTTT.

The chain combines TRBV6-5 with TRBJ1-2; no reliable D call. V was clipped by 2 bases and J by 5 bases, with 9 bases between them. Germline V CDR1 and CDR2: MNHEY, SVGAGI. This CDR3 spans 13 amino acids. CDR3 sequence reads: CASSYESEYGYTF. The CDR3 coding sequence is TGTGCCAGCAGTTACGAGTCGGAATATGGCTACACCTTC.

The chain is built from TRBV5-6 and TRBJ1-1; 9 bases align to TRBD1. The CDR3 runs 16 residues. V dropped 4 bases and J dropped 9; count of bases not matched to a gene: 16. The germline V gene encodes CDR1 SGHDT and CDR2 YYEEEE. CDR3 in DNA: TGTGCCAGCAGCGCGCCTCTACCGGGACAGGGAAACAAAGCTTTCTTT. This sequence encodes CASSAPLPGQGNKAFF.

The chain combines TRBV11-2 with TRBJ1-5; D gene uncertain. Trimming stripped 2 bases from V and 4 bases from J, with 6 bases between. The CDR3 has 13 amino acids. The germline V gene encodes CDR1 SGHAT and CDR2 FQNNGV. The CDR3 spells CASSLTDNQPQHF. The CDR3 DNA follows: TGTGCCAGCAGCTTAACAGATAATCAGCCCCAGCATTTT.

This sequence joins TRBV7-3 and TRBJ2-7, with D perhaps TRBD1 (6 bases). Germline V gives CDR1 SGHTA, CDR2 FQGTGA. This CDR3 comprises 16 residues. Trimming cost V 5 bases and J 0 bases, with 17 bases left between them. This CDR3 is CASSIHLDRDSYEQYF. CDR3 coding DNA: TGTGCCAGCAGCATCCATTTGGACAGAGACTCCTACGAGCAGTACTTC.

This clone has just one count. The chain links TRBV5-4 to TRBJ2-2; TRBD1 agrees at 10 bases. V gave up 4 bases and J gave up 4 bases; unmatched junction bases: 10. The CDR3 sequence is 17 residues long. The germline gives CDR1 SGHNT, CDR2 YYREEE (reference sequence). This CDR3 is CASSPGGTGDSTGELFF. CDR3 in DNA: TGTGCCAGCAGCCCTGGAGGGACAGGGGATAGCACCGGGGAGCTGTTTTTT.

The V and J genes are TRBV6-6 and TRBJ1-2, with a tentative D call TRBD1 (5 bases). The ends were cut back, 7 bases at V and 2 bases at J, with 14 bases in the middle. This CDR3 is 14 amino acids long. The germline V gene has CDR1 MNHNY and CDR2 SVGAGI (reference sequence). DNA for the CDR3: TGTGCCAGCACCCGGGACGGGGGAAACTATGGCTACACCTTC. It yields the protein CASTRDGGNYGYTF.

The rearrangement links TRBV5-1 to TRBJ2-5, with 13 bases that match TRBD2. Germline CDR1 reads SGHRS; CDR2 reads YFSETQ. The CDR3 runs to 16 residues. V trimming: 4 bases; J trimming: 2 bases; junction bases outside the gene matches: 5. Written as DNA, the CDR3 is TGCGCCAGCAGCGCGACTAGCGGGGGGTTACAAGAGACCCAGTACTTC. Translating gives CASSATSGGLQETQYF.

In its sample, this clone was seen a few times. V usage is TRBV4-2 and J usage is TRBJ1-1, with D uncertain. V gave up 0 bases and J gave up 4 bases, with 9 bases separating them. Per the germline V gene, CDR1 is LGHNA and CDR2 is YNFKEQ. The CDR3 spans 14 residues. The CDR3 coding sequence is TGTGCCAGCAGCCAAGATTGGGGAGGCACTGAAGCTTTCTTT. It specifies CASSQDWGGTEAFF.

The chain joins TRBV19 to TRBJ1-1; weak D call: TRBD1 (5 bases). Germline lookup yields CDR1 LNHDA and CDR2 SQIVND (reference sequence). This CDR3 spans 13 amino acids. Deletions cut 7 bases from V and 2 bases from J, with 11 bases between. The CDR3: CASKGRFNTEAFF. Written as DNA, the CDR3 is TGTGCCAGTAAGGGACGGTTTAACACTGAAGCTTTCTTT.

The chain couples TRBV6-5 to TRBJ2-7; 9 bases align to TRBD1. The J segment lost 0 bases and the V segment lost 7 bases, leaving 4 bases of the junction unmatched. This CDR3 is built from 14 residues. CDR1 MNHEY and CDR2 SVGAGI come from the germline V gene. CDR3 sequence reads: CASNVDRGSYEQYF. The CDR3, as DNA: TGTGCCAGCAATGTGGACAGGGGCTCCTACGAGCAGTACTTC.

The chain joins TRBV7-2 to TRBJ2-3; TRBD2 might be the D (5 bases). V was pared by 6 bases and J by 0 bases, with 25 bases between. The V gene's germline CDR1 is SGHTA and CDR2 FQGNSA. The CDR3 loop spans 19 amino acids. CDR3: CASRLTQFPLRTSTDTQYF. In DNA, the CDR3 is TGTGCCAGCAGACTAACCCAATTCCCCCTTCGGACTAGCACAGATACGCAGTATTTT.

This clone was recorded once. The chain uses TRBV6-1 and TRBJ1-1; D gene uncertain. Looked up from germline, CDR1 is MNHNS and CDR2 is SASEGT. This CDR3 region has 13 residues. With 5 bases removed from V and 4 bases from J, the gap between germline ends came to 11 bases. The CDR3 spells CASSPRRTTEAFF. The CDR3 DNA sequence: TGTGCCAGCAGTCCTAGACGGACCACTGAAGCTTTCTTT.

The rearrangement joins TRBV6-5 to TRBJ2-4; the match to TRBD1 covers 10 bases. Unmatched junction bases numbered 6, after V lost 4 bases and J lost 9 bases. The CDR3 is made up of 14 amino acids. Germline V gives CDR1 MNHEY, CDR2 SVGAGI. As DNA, the CDR3 is TGTGCCAGCAGTTCCGGACAGGGGGTTAGCATTCAGTACTTC. Amino acid sequence: CASSSGQGVSIQYF.

The chain employs TRBV7-2 and TRBJ1-1; D unresolved. V lost 0 bases and J lost 0, with 5 bases in between. Germline V gene data show CDR1 as SGHTA and CDR2 as FQGNSA. The CDR3 covers 14 residues. The CDR3 sequence is CASSLADMNTEAFF. The CDR3 DNA reads as TGTGCCAGCAGCTTAGCGGATATGAACACTGAAGCTTTCTTT.

This clone was seen more than once but under ten times. The J gene is TRBJ1-5, the V gene TRBV30, with D unclear. The CDR3 contains 14 residues. With 5 bases removed from V and 1 base from J, the gap between germline ends came to 12 bases. CDR1 is GTSNPN and CDR2 is SVGIG in the germline V gene (reference sequence). The CDR3 region is CAWDAPKSNQPQHF. The CDR3 DNA is TGTGCCTGGGATGCCCCTAAGAGCAATCAGCCCCAGCATTTT.

The CDR3 nucleotides are TGTGCCAGCAGTATACAGGTGAACACTGAAGCTTTCTTT. Translated, it gives CASSIQVNTEAFF. This sequence joins TRBV28 and TRBJ1-1; perhaps TRBD1 as D (5 bases). V gave up 5 bases and J gave up 0 bases, with 7 bases separating them. Looked up from germline, CDR1 is MDHEN and CDR2 is SYDVKM. The CDR3 spans 13 residues.

The chain carries TRBV5-6 and TRBJ2-4, with D perhaps matching TRBD1 or TRBD2 (7 bases each). V was shortened by 4 bases and J by 9 bases, with 17 bases between the two germline ends. Germline CDR1 SGHDT, CDR2 YYEEEE. CDR3 size: 14 residues. CDR3 loop: CASSTRTGGGIQYF. The CDR3 coding sequence is TGTGCCAGCAGCACACGGACAGGCGGGGGCATTCAGTACTTC.

The rearrangement uses TRBV5-1 and TRBJ2-7, with D perhaps TRBD1 or TRBD2 (5 bases each). Looked up from germline, CDR1 is SGHRS and CDR2 is YFSETQ. V was shortened by 0 bases and J by 6 bases, with 10 bases between the two germline ends. This CDR3 region has 13 residues. In DNA, the CDR3 is TGCGCCAGCAGCTTGGGAACCGGGACCGAGCAGTACTTC. Translating gives CASSLGTGTEQYF.

The chain joins TRBV5-1 to TRBJ2-3, with 7 positions matching TRBD2. CDR1 and CDR2 from the germline V gene are SGHRS and YFSETQ. After removal of 4 bases from V and 6 bases from J, the junction contained 11 bases not matched to a gene. The CDR3 spans 15 residues. This CDR3 reads CASSPGGGLLDTQYF. The CDR3 nucleotides read TGCGCCAGCAGCCCGGGGGGTGGACTTCTTGATACGCAGTATTTT.

This chain uses TRBV6-6 with TRBJ1-5, with D hard to call. Germline lookup yields CDR1 MNHNY and CDR2 SVGAGI (reference sequence). The CDR3 sequence is 14 residues long. The ends were cut back, 6 bases at V and 2 bases at J, with 11 bases in the middle. The CDR3 loop is CASSLVGGNQPQHF. CDR3 sequence (DNA): TGTGCCAGCAGCTTGGTCGGGGGCAATCAGCCCCAGCATTTT.

This rearrangement joins TRBV7-2 to TRBJ1-4; weak D call: TRBD1 (6 bases). The germline V gene encodes CDR1 SGHTA and CDR2 FQGNSA. CDR3 length equals 15 residues. V lost 5 bases and J 4 bases, leaving 14 bases between the germline ends. CDR3 sequence: CASSVWTVLNEKLFF. In nucleotides, the CDR3 is TGTGCCAGCAGCGTTTGGACAGTCCTTAATGAAAAACTGTTTTTT.

V is TRBV12-5 and J is TRBJ2-5; D gene unclear. There are 13 residues in the CDR3. The germline V and J ends were trimmed by 8 bases and 5 bases, with 15 bases remaining between them. The germline V gene encodes CDR1 LGHNT and CDR2 FRNRAP. The CDR3 sequence: CASSSVNGETQYF. The CDR3, as DNA: TGTGCTAGTAGTTCCGTAAACGGGGAGACCCAGTACTTC.

V gene TRBV7-9 combines with J gene TRBJ1-5; D is possibly TRBD1 (5 bases). The CDR3 runs 15 residues. CDR1 SEHNR and CDR2 FQNEAQ come from the germline V gene (reference sequence). Trimming cost V 0 bases and J 5 bases, with 11 bases left between them. CDR3 bases: TGTGCCAGCAGCTTAGCGAATCAGGGAGATCAGCCCCAGCATTTT. Its protein is CASSLANQGDQPQHF.